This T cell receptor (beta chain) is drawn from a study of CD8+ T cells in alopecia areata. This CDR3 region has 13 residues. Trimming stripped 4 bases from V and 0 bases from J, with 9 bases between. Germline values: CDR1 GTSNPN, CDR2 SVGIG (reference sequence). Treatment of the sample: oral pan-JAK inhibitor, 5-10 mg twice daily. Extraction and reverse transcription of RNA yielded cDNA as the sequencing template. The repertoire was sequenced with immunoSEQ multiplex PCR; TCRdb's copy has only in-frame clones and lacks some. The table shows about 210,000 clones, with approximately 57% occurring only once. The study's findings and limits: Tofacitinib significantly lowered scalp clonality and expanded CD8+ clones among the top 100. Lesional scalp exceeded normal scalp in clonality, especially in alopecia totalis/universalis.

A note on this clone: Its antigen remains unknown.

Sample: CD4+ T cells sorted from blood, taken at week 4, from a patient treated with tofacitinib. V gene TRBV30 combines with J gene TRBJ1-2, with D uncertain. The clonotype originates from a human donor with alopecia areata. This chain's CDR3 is CAWMDVTNYGYTF. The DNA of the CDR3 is TGTGCCTGGATGGACGTTACTAACTATGGCTACACCTTC.